These 10 T cell receptor beta chains share one sample of origin, sequenced in a study of identical twins. MiXCR, applied by TCRdb to the 5' RACE reads, yields one record per CDR3 protein. The data hold about 690,000 distinct CDR3 sequences, with around 5.7% observed a single time. Sequences were obtained from naive T cells sorted from blood. The origin of the receptors is a man between 18 and 29 years old in good health.

This clonotype was detected only a few times. The rearrangement uses TRBV5-4 and TRBJ2-1; 8 nucleotides align to TRBD2. CDR3 size: 16 residues. V lost 3 bases to trimming and J lost 6 bases; unmatched junction nucleotides: 11. CDR1 is SGHNT, CDR2 YYREEE, per germline (reference sequence). The CDR3 loop is CASSSGGASGSNEQFF. As DNA, the CDR3 is TGTGCCAGCAGCTCGGGGGGGGCCTCGGGGTCCAATGAGCAGTTCTTC.

This clonotype was observed at least ten times. The chain is built from TRBV12-3 or TRBV12-4 and TRBJ1-2; 10 bases agree with TRBD1. J lost 4 bases, V lost 3 bases, and 8 bases had no gene match. The CDR3 runs 16 residues. The CDR3 sequence: CASSFKRTGGSYGYTF. The CDR3 DNA follows: TGTGCCAGCAGTTTTAAAAGGACAGGGGGTAGCTATGGCTACACCTTC.

Of note for this clonotype: Since the CDR3 does not end with the conserved phenylalanine or tryptophan, this likely comes from a read error. The genes are TRBV7-9 and TRBJ1-2, with 7 bases lining up with TRBD1. With 2 bases clipped from V and 6 bases from J, the junction kept 3 bases outside the gene matches. Per germline, CDR1 SEHNR and CDR2 FQNEAQ (reference sequence). This CDR3 is built from 13 residues. CDR3 nucleotide sequence: TGTGCCAGCAGCTTAATAGGGGGCGATGGCTACACCTCC. This translates into CASSLIGGDGYTS.

This clonotype was detected ten times or more. This chain links TRBV7-9 with TRBJ2-7; D remains unclear. The CDR3 totals 14 residues. Trimming shortened V by 2 bases and J by 0 bases, and 8 bases separated the two germline ends. Looked up from germline, CDR1 is SEHNR and CDR2 is FQNEAQ (reference sequence). CDR3 sequence: CASSLINGSYEQYV. The DNA for the CDR3 is TGTGCCAGCAGCTTAATCAACGGCTCCTACGAGCAGTACGTC.

This clonotype was picked up many times. This chain links TRBV5-1 with TRBJ1-4, with 12 bases fitting TRBD1. The CDR3 spans 18 residues. CDR1 SGHRS and CDR2 YFSETQ come from the germline V gene. Losses at the gene ends were 4 bases for V and 7 bases for J; bases not matched to a gene: 14. CDR3 region: CASSPYRDRGPDFEKLFF. CDR3 DNA sequence: TGCGCCAGCAGCCCCTACCGGGACAGGGGGCCGGATTTTGAAAAACTGTTTTTT. The full variable domain, completed using reference TRBV5-1 and TRBJ1-4, is KAGVTQTPRYLIKTRGQQVTLSCSPISGHRSVSWYQQTPGQGLQFLFEYFSETQRNKGNFPGRFSGRQFSNSRSEMNVSTLELGDSALYLCASSPYRDRGPDFEKLFFGSGTQLSVL.

The chain links TRBV29-1 to TRBJ2-1; no clear D gene. V was shortened by 4 bases and J by 5 bases, with 12 bases between the two germline ends. The germline V gene has CDR1 SQVTM and CDR2 ANQGSEA. This CDR3 is built from 13 residues. CDR3 sequence reads: CSVVPIQNNEQFF. The CDR3, as DNA: TGCAGCGTTGTACCGATCCAAAACAATGAGCAGTTCTTC.

This clonotype was detected many times. The chain combines TRBV20-1 with TRBJ1-1; D remains ambiguous. Germline CDR1 is DFQATT and CDR2 is SNEGSKA (reference sequence). The CDR3 has 14 residues. CDR3 loop: CTPTVVGRPTEAFF. CDR3 DNA: TGCACCCCTACCGTAGTGGGCAGGCCCACTGAAGCTTTCTTT.

This chain links TRBV5-1 with TRBJ2-5; D is unclear. V shed 0 bases and J shed 2 bases, with 8 bases lying between them. Germline V gene data show CDR1 as SGHRS and CDR2 as YFSETQ. The CDR3 covers 14 residues. The chain's CDR3 is CASSLVHIQETQYF. CDR3 coding DNA: TGCGCCAGCAGCTTGGTCCATATACAAGAGACCCAGTACTTC.

This clonotype was counted a few times. The chain joins TRBV28 to TRBJ2-5; 9 nucleotides line up with TRBD2. CDR1 is MDHEN, CDR2 SYDVKM, per germline. The CDR3 loop spans 17 amino acids. Trimming took 4 bases from V and 5 from J; bases not matched to a gene: 14. As DNA, the CDR3 is TGTGCCAGCAGTTCCTATCTTGGTAGCGGGAGTGGTGAGACCCAGTACTTC. Translating it yields CASSSYLGSGSGETQYF.

This clonotype occurred a few times. The chain joins TRBV27 to TRBJ2-1; a weak D match, TRBD2 (6 bases). Between the trimmed V and J ends, which lost 1 base and 4 bases, there was a span of 11 bases. Germline V CDR1 and CDR2: MNHEY, SMNVEV (reference sequence). The CDR3 has 15 residues. CDR3 nucleotide sequence: TGTGCCAGCAGTTTATTCTCTCGGGGGTACAATGAGCAGTTCTTC. It encodes CASSLFSRGYNEQFF.